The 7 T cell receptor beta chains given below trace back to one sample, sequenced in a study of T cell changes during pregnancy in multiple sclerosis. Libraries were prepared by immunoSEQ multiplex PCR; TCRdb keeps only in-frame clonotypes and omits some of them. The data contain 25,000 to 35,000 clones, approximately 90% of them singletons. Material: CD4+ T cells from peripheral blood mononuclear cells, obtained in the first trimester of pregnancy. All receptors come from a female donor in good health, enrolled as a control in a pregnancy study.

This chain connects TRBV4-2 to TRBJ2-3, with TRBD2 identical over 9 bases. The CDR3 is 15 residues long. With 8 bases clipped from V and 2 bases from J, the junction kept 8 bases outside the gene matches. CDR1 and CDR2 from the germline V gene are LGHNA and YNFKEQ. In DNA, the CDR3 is TGTGCCAGCCTGCCGGCTAGCGGGACCACAGATACGCAGTATTTT. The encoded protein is CASLPASGTTDTQYF.

In DNA, the CDR3 is TGTGCCAGCACAACGACAGGCGCTAACACTGAAGCTTTCTTT. It encodes CASTTTGANTEAFF. V usage is TRBV28 and J usage is TRBJ1-1; tentative D call: TRBD1 (6 bases). Germline CDR1 reads MDHEN; CDR2 reads SYDVKM. The CDR3 is 14 residues long. Trimming removed 7 bases at V and 2 bases at J, with 14 bases between.

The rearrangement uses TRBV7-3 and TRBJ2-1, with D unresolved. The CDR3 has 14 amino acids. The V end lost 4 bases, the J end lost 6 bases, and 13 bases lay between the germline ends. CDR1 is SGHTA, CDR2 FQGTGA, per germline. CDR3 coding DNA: TGTGCCAGCAGCTCCGGAGAAACGCCCAATGAGCAGTTCTTC. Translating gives CASSSGETPNEQFF.

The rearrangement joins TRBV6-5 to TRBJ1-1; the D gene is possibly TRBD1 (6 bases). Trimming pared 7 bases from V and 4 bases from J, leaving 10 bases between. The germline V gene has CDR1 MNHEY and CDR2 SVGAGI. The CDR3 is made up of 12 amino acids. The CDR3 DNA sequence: TGTGCCAGCACGCAGGGGACCACTGAAGCTTTCTTT. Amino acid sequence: CASTQGTTEAFF.

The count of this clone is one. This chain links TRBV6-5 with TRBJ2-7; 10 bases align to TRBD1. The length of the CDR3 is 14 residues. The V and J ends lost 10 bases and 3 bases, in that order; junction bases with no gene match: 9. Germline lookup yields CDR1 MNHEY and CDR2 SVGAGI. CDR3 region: CATRTGGAGYEQYF. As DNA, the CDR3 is TGTGCCACCCGGACAGGGGGTGCTGGCTACGAGCAGTACTTC.

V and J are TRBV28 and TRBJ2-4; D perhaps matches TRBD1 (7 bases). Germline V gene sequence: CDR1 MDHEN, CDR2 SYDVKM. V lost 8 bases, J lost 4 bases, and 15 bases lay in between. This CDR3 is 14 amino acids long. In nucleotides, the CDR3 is TGTGCCAGCGTATCAGGGGGGCAGAAAAACATTCAGTACTTC. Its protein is CASVSGGQKNIQYF.

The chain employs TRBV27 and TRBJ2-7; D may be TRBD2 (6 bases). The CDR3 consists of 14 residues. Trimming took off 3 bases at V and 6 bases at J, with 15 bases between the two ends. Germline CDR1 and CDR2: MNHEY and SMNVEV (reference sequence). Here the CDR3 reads CASSFGGGLGEQYF. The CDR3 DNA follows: TGTGCCAGCAGTTTTGGGGGAGGCCTAGGCGAGCAGTACTTC.